This is a list of T cell receptor beta chains from one sample in a study of T-cell memory formation after mild COVID-19. TCRdb reanalysed the 5' RACE reads using MiXCR and keeps one entry per CDR3 protein. The sample has 350,000 to 450,000 distinct CDR3 sequences; about 20% are singletons. Sequenced sample: PBMCs or a T cell subset sorted from them (not recorded which). These receptors were taken from an adult woman who had mild COVID-19 (a few samples of this study predate the infection). Cell type and time point are not known. CDR3s include the opening cysteine and the closing phenylalanine or tryptophan. A D gene is named only where the DNA matches it firmly. Expanded clones are given a class, and other clones once, few, many or no size at all.

CDR3 length: 18; J gene: TRBJ2-3; clone size: NA; D gene: TRBD2; V gene: TRBV4-3; CDR3 DNA: TGCGCCAGCAGCCAAGATCGACGGGGAGGGCCTTACACAGATACGCAGTATTTT; CDR3 protein: CASSQDRRGGPYTDTQYF
CDR3 length: 16; J gene: TRBJ2-1; clone size: few; D gene: TRBD2; V gene: TRBV5-5; CDR3 DNA: TGTGCCAGCAGCTTGGCTCTAGTAGCGGGCTACAATGAGCAGTTCTTC; CDR3 protein: CASSLALVAGYNEQFF
CDR3 length: 16; J gene: TRBJ2-1; clone size: few; D gene: TRBD2; V gene: TRBV5-6; CDR3 DNA: TGTGCCAGCAGCGCCGGGACTAGCGGGATGTACAATGAGCAGTTCTTC; CDR3 protein: CASSAGTSGMYNEQFF
CDR3 length: 15; J gene: TRBJ2-1; clone size: few; D gene: NA; V gene: TRBV4-1; CDR3 DNA: TGCGCCAGCAGCCAAGATATTCAGGGAGGCAATGAGCAGTTCTTC; CDR3 protein: CASSQDIQGGNEQFF
CDR3 length: 15; J gene: TRBJ2-1; clone size: few; D gene: NA; V gene: TRBV20-1; CDR3 DNA: TGCAGTGCTAGAGTAGGGGCGGGCTTGTACAATGAGCAGTTCTTC; CDR3 protein: CSARVGAGLYNEQFF
CDR3 length: 13; J gene: TRBJ2-3; clone size: NA; D gene: NA; V gene: TRBV30; CDR3 DNA: TGTGCCTGGAGATGGCGCGCCCCAGATACGCAGTATTTT; CDR3 protein: CAWRWRAPDTQYF
CDR3 length: 18; J gene: TRBJ2-2; clone size: NA; D gene: NA; V gene: TRBV5-6; CDR3 DNA: TGTGCCAGCAGCTTGGCCTTTTCAGGAGAGGATTACACCGGGGAGCTGTTTTTT; CDR3 protein: CASSLAFSGEDYTGELFF
CDR3 length: 18; J gene: TRBJ2-5; clone size: NA; D gene: TRBD2; V gene: TRBV14; CDR3 DNA: TGTGCCAGCAGCCAGGCGCCTTTCGGGACTAGCGGACAAGAGACCCAGTACTTC; CDR3 protein: CASSQAPFGTSGQETQYF
CDR3 length: 15; J gene: TRBJ2-1; clone size: few; D gene: NA; V gene: TRBV27; CDR3 DNA: TGTGCCAGCAGTTTCTCCGAAACGGCCTACAATGAGCAGTTCTTC; CDR3 protein: CASSFSETAYNEQFF
CDR3 length: 13; J gene: TRBJ1-5; clone size: NA; D gene: NA; V gene: TRBV20-1; CDR3 DNA: TGCAGTGCTACAGGGGACGGCAATCAGCCCCAGCATTTT; CDR3 protein: CSATGDGNQPQHF
CDR3 length: 15; J gene: TRBJ1-1; clone size: NA; D gene: NA; V gene: TRBV7-3; CDR3 DNA: TGTGCCAGCAGCCCAGATCGGGGTTCACGCCGGGAAGCTTTCTTT; CDR3 protein: CASSPDRGSRREAFF
CDR3 length: 11; J gene: TRBJ2-7; clone size: NA; D gene: NA; V gene: TRBV12-3/TRBV12-4; CDR3 DNA: TGTGCCAGCAGTTCCGTGGGCCCCCGGTACTTC; CDR3 protein: CASSSVGPRYF
CDR3 length: 8; J gene: TRBJ2-1; clone size: few; D gene: NA; V gene: TRBV20-1; CDR3 DNA: TGCAGTGCGGGGGAGCAGTTCTTC; CDR3 protein: CSAGEQFF
CDR3 length: 13; J gene: TRBJ2-3; clone size: NA; D gene: NA; V gene: TRBV7-3; CDR3 DNA: TGTGCCAGCAGCTCTTCAGGGAGAGATACGCAGTATTTT; CDR3 protein: CASSSSGRDTQYF
CDR3 length: 14; J gene: TRBJ2-1; clone size: NA; D gene: NA; V gene: TRBV7-9; CDR3 DNA: TGTGCCAGCAGCTTAAGGCGGTCTCTCGATGAGCAGTTCTTC; CDR3 protein: CASSLRRSLDEQFF
CDR3 length: 18; J gene: TRBJ2-2; clone size: NA; D gene: TRBD1; V gene: TRBV5-1; CDR3 DNA: TGCGCCAGCAGCTTCTCCCCCCCGGGACAGGGAGGTACCGGGGAGCTGTTTTTT; CDR3 protein: CASSFSPPGQGGTGELFF
CDR3 length: 14; J gene: TRBJ1-6; clone size: NA; D gene: NA; V gene: TRBV21-1; CDR3 DNA: TGTGCCAGCAGCCCAGGGGGCGGGAATTCACCCCTCCACTTT; CDR3 protein: CASSPGGGNSPLHF
CDR3 length: 13; J gene: TRBJ1-2; clone size: once; D gene: NA; V gene: TRBV7-9; CDR3 DNA: TGTGCCAGCAGCTCGAAGGGGAACTATGGCTACACCTTC; CDR3 protein: CASSSKGNYGYTF
CDR3 length: 14; J gene: TRBJ1-2; clone size: NA; D gene: TRBD1; V gene: TRBV29-1; CDR3 DNA: TGCAGCGTTGGGGACAGGGGCCTTAACTATGGCTACACCTTC; CDR3 protein: CSVGDRGLNYGYTF
CDR3 length: 12; J gene: TRBJ2-7; clone size: NA; D gene: NA; V gene: TRBV19; CDR3 DNA: TGTGCCAGTACTAGCGTCTCCTACGAGCAGTACTTC; CDR3 protein: CASTSVSYEQYF
CDR3 length: 14; J gene: TRBJ1-1; clone size: NA; D gene: NA; V gene: TRBV18; CDR3 DNA: TGTGCCAGCTCACCAACGGCCTCAATCGGTGAAGCTTTCTTT; CDR3 protein: CASSPTASIGEAFF
CDR3 length: 18; J gene: TRBJ2-1; clone size: NA; D gene: TRBD2; V gene: TRBV3-1; CDR3 DNA: TGTGCCAGCAGCCCCGAGCCCACTGGCGGGAGCTCCTACAATGAGCAGTTCTTC; CDR3 protein: CASSPEPTGGSSYNEQFF
CDR3 length: 12; J gene: TRBJ2-2; clone size: few; D gene: NA; V gene: TRBV5-1; CDR3 DNA: TGCGCCAGCAGCTTAACGGGCGGGGAGCTGTTTTTT; CDR3 protein: CASSLTGGELFF
CDR3 length: 13; J gene: TRBJ2-7; clone size: few; D gene: NA; V gene: TRBV18; CDR3 DNA: TGTGCCAGCTCACCACCGTCTGCCTACGAGCAGTACTTC; CDR3 protein: CASSPPSAYEQYF
CDR3 length: 13; J gene: TRBJ1-2; clone size: NA; D gene: NA; V gene: TRBV6-5; CDR3 DNA: TGTGCCATAGGACCGCCTGGCTCTTATGGCTACACCTTC; CDR3 protein: CAIGPPGSYGYTF
CDR3 length: 15; J gene: TRBJ2-7; clone size: NA; D gene: TRBD2; V gene: TRBV15; CDR3 DNA: TGTGCCACCAGCAGTACTAGCGGGGTCGCCTACGAGCAGTACTTC; CDR3 protein: CATSSTSGVAYEQYF
CDR3 length: 15; J gene: TRBJ2-7; clone size: few; D gene: TRBD1; V gene: TRBV5-1; CDR3 DNA: TGCGCCAGCAGCTTGAGGCCAGGGGGCTTCCCCGAGCAGTACTTC; CDR3 protein: CASSLRPGGFPEQYF
CDR3 length: 16; J gene: TRBJ2-1; clone size: few; D gene: TRBD2; V gene: TRBV20-1; CDR3 DNA: TGCAGTGCTAGGGGGGGCCAGCGGGAGATCTACAATGAGCAGTTCTTC; CDR3 protein: CSARGGQREIYNEQFF
CDR3 length: 14; J gene: TRBJ2-7; clone size: NA; D gene: NA; V gene: TRBV21-1; CDR3 DNA: TGTGCCAGCAGCAAAGGACAGGGTGGCCACGAGCAGTACTTC; CDR3 protein: CASSKGQGGHEQYF
CDR3 length: 17; J gene: TRBJ1-6; clone size: few; D gene: TRBD1; V gene: TRBV7-9; CDR3 DNA: TGTGCCAGCACCACAGGACAGGGATCGTTTGGGGATTCACCCCTCCACTTT; CDR3 protein: CASTTGQGSFGDSPLHF